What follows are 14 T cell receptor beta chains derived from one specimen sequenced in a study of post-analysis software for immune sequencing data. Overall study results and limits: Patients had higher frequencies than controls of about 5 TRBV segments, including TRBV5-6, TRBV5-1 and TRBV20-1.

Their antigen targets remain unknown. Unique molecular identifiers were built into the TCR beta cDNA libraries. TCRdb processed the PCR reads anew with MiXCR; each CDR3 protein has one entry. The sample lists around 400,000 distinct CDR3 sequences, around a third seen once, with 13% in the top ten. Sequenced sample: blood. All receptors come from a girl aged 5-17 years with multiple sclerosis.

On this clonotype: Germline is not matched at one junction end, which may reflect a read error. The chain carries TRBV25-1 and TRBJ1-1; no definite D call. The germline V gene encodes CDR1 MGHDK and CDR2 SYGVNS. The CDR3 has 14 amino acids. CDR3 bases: TGCGTCAGCAGTGACGGTGGAATTGACACTGAGGCTTTCTTT. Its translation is CVSSDGGIDTEAFF.

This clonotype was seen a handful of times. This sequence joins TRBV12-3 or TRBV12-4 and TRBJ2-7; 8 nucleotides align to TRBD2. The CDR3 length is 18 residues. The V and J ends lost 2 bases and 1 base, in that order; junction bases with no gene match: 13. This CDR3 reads CASSLPVSGEQESYEQYF. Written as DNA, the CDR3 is TGTGCCAGCAGTTTACCAGTTAGCGGGGAGCAAGAATCCTACGAGCAGTACTTC.

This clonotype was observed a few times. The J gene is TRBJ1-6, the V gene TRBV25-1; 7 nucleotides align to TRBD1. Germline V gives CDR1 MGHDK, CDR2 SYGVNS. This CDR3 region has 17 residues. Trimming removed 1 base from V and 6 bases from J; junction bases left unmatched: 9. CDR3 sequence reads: CASSELPGGFSNSPLHF. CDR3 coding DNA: TGTGCCAGCAGTGAATTGCCAGGGGGGTTTAGTAATTCACCCCTCCACTTT.

CDR3 bases: TGTGCCAGCAGCTTAGTTTGGGACAGGAACACCGGGGAGCTGTTTTTT. Protein product: CASSLVWDRNTGELFF. The chain is built from TRBV7-2 and TRBJ2-2; TRBD1 agrees at 7 bases. The length of the CDR3 is 16 residues. Looked up from germline, CDR1 is SGHTA and CDR2 is FQGNSA. V was pared by 1 base and J by 1 base, with 3 bases of the junction left unmatched. The full variable domain, rest sourced from reference TRBV7-2 and TRBJ2-2, is GAGVSQSPSNKVTEKGKDVELRCDPISGHTALYWYRQSLGQGLEFLIYFQGNSAPDKSGLPSDRFSAERTGGSVSTLTIQRTQQEDSAVYLCASSLVWDRNTGELFFGEGSRLTVL.

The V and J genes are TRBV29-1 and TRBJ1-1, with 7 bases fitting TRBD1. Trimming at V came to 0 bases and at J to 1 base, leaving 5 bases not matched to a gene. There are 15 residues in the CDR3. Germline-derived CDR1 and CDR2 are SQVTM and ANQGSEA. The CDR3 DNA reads TGCAGCGTTGAAGAGGGGACAGTACAGAACACTGAAGCTTTCTTT. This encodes CSVEEGTVQNTEAFF. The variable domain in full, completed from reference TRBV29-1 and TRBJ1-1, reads SAVISQKPSRDICQRGTSLTIQCQVDSQVTMMFWYRQQPGQSLTLIATANQGSEATYESGFVIDKFPISRPNLTFSTLTVSNMSPEDSSIYLCSVEEGTVQNTEAFFGQGTRLTVV.

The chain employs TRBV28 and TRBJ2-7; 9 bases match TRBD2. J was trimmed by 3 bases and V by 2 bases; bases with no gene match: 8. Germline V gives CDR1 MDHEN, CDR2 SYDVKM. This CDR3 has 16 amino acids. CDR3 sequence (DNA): TGTGCCAGCAGTTTAATCGGCGGGGGGGCCAACTACGAGCAGTACTTC. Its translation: CASSLIGGGANYEQYF.

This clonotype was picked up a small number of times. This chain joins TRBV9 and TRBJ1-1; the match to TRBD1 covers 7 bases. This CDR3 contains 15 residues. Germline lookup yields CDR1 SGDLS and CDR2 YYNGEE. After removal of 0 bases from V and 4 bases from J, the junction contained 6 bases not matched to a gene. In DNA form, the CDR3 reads TGTGCCAGCAGCGTAGAAGGCAGGGGGAGCACTGAAGCTTTCTTT. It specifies CASSVEGRGSTEAFF. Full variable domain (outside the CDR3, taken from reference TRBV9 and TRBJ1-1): DSGVTQTPKHLITATGQRVTLRCSPRSGDLSVYWYQQSLDQGLQFLIQYYNGEERAKGNILERFSAQQFPDLHSELNLSSLELGDSALYFCASSVEGRGSTEAFFGQGTRLTVV.

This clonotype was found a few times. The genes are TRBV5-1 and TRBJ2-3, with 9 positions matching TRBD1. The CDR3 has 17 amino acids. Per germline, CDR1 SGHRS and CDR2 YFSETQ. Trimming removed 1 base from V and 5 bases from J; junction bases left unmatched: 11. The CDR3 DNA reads TGCGCCAGCAGCTTGACCGGGACAGGGAGAAAGGGAGATACGCAGTATTTT. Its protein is CASSLTGTGRKGDTQYF.

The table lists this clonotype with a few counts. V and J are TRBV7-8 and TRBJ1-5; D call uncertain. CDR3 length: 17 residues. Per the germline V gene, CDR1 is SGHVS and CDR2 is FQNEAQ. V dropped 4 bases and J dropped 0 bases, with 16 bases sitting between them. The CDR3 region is CASSSQPTPYSNQPQHF. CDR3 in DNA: TGTGCCAGCAGCTCCCAGCCTACACCTTATAGCAATCAGCCCCAGCATTTT.

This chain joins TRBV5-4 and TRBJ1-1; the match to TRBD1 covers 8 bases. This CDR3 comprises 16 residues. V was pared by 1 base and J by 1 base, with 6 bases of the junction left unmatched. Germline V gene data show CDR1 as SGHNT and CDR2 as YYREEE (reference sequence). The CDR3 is CASSLPRTGRNTEAFF. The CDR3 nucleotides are TGTGCCAGCAGCTTGCCCAGGACAGGGAGGAACACTGAAGCTTTCTTT.

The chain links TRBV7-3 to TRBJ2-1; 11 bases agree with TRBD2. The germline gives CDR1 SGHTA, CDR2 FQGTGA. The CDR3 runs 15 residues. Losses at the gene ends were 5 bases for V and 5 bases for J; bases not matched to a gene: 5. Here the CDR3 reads CASSETSGDHNEQFF. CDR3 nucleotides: TGTGCCAGCAGCGAGACTAGCGGGGATCACAATGAGCAGTTCTTC.

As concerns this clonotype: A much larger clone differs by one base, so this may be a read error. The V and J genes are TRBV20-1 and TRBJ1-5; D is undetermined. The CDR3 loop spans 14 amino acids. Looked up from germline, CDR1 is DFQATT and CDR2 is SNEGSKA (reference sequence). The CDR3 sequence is CSARAHVSHQPRHF. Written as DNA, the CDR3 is TGCAGTGCTAGAGCCCACGTCTCGCATCAGCCCCGGCATTTT.

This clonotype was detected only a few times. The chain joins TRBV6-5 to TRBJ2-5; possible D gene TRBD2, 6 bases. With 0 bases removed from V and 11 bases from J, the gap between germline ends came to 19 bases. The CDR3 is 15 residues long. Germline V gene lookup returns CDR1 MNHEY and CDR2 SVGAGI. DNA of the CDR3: TGTGCCAGCAGTTACTCAGGGACTTCTCACCATGAGCAGTACTTC. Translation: CASSYSGTSHHEQYF.

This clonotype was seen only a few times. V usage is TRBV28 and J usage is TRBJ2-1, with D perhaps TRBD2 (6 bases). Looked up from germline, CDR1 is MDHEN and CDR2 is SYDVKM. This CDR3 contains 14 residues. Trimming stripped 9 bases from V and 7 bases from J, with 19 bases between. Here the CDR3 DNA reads TGTGCCAGTGTGATATCTGGGAGGCGGAATGAGCAGTTCTTC. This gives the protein CASVISGRRNEQFF.